This T cell receptor beta chain is from a study of T cell repertoires in cytomegalovirus infection. Study as a whole: It was the public TCR beta signatures that indicated both CMV infection and matching HLA type.

The table lists this clonotype with a few counts. Its specificity is not known. Germline V gives CDR1 MNHEY, CDR2 SVGAGI. V was clipped by 2 bases and J by 6 bases, with 8 bases between them. The CDR3 sequence is 13 residues long. Using its own MiXCR run on the reads, TCRdb lists one record per CDR3 protein. The table has around 530,000 distinct CDR3 sequences, about 15% seen once. General study results and limits: Identification of carriers of CMV plus the relevant HLA was achieved through cumulative public TCR beta family frequency. Clonotypes of TCR beta that were HLA-C-restricted and CMV-specific dominated the ex vivo response.

V and J are TRBV6-5 and TRBJ1-5, with D hard to call. The TCR was taken from a human donor in good health (CMV status not recorded). Some clones in this sample may be carry-over from other donors' samples. The sample taken for sequencing was CD8+ T cells from PBMCs. The chain's CDR3 is CASSYGGGQPQHF. CDR3 nucleotide sequence: TGTGCCAGCAGTTACGGCGGAGGTCAGCCCCAGCATTTT.